Presented here are 16 T cell receptor beta chains from one specimen sequenced in a study of CD8 T cells in Susac syndrome (dated by TCRdb to between 2018 and 2021). The library was generated by the immunoSEQ multiplex PCR assay. RNA was extracted using the RNeasy kit, and roughly 0.5 to 1 microgram was reverse transcribed with random hexamers. In-frame beta chains were kept once TCRdb had trimmed the public reads at Q25 with fastp and called clones with MiXCR. Merged by CDR3 protein, the rows form single entries marked with the most common genes and DNA. The sample profile shows 150,000 or so distinct CDR3 sequences; approximately 95% of them were found once. Jointly, the top ten make up 0.16% of the sample. Sequencing was done on a sample of CD4+ T cells from PBMCs. Receptors were obtained from a human donor with Susac syndrome.

The chain couples TRBV25-1 to TRBJ1-2; 10 nucleotides match TRBD1. CDR1 and CDR2 from the germline V gene are MGHDK and SYGVNS. The junction had 4 bases not matched to a gene; V was cut back by 4 bases and J by 5 bases. The CDR3 has 14 amino acids. CDR3 sequence (DNA): TGTGCCAGCAGTGGGGACAGGGGTTGGTATGGCTACACCTTC. Translated, it gives CASSGDRGWYGYTF.

The V and J genes are TRBV3-1 and TRBJ2-7, with D possibly being TRBD1 (5 bases). CDR1 LGHDT and CDR2 YNNKEL come from the germline V gene (reference sequence). The CDR3 is made up of 13 amino acids. V lost 5 bases, J lost 6 bases, and 14 bases lay in between. The CDR3 nucleotides read TGTGCCAGCAGCTTCCAAGGGGCCCCCGAGCAGTACTTC. Protein sequence: CASSFQGAPEQYF.

J is TRBJ1-6 and V is TRBV20-1, with D unresolved. This CDR3 contains 16 residues. Per the germline V gene, CDR1 is DFQATT and CDR2 is SNEGSKA (reference sequence). V lost 2 bases and J 7 bases, leaving 18 bases between the germline ends. CDR3 nucleotide sequence: TGCAGTGCTAGATCCACACGGGCTTCCGGGAATTCACCCCTCCACTTT. Translation: CSARSTRASGNSPLHF.

V and J are TRBV4-1 and TRBJ2-3, with TRBD1 identical over 10 bases. From germline, CDR1 is MGHRA and CDR2 YSYEKL. V was pared by 3 bases and J by 3 bases, with 6 bases of the junction left unmatched. The CDR3 is 16 amino acids. Here the CDR3 reads CASSQAGTGVTDTQYF. CDR3 sequence (DNA): TGCGCCAGCAGCCAGGCGGGGACAGGGGTAACAGATACGCAGTATTTT.

This chain joins TRBV20-1 and TRBJ2-1, with 9 bases matching TRBD2. With 6 bases clipped from V and 2 bases from J, the junction kept 11 bases outside the gene matches. CDR1 is DFQATT, CDR2 SNEGSKA, per germline (reference sequence). This CDR3 is built from 16 residues. DNA for the CDR3: TGCAGTGCCTTCCCCGTAGCGGGGGAGGCCTACAATGAGCAGTTCTTC. It specifies CSAFPVAGEAYNEQFF.

The CDR3 DNA reads TGTGCCAGCACCCGGGACGTAAGCTCCTACGAGCAGTACTTC. It specifies CASTRDVSSYEQYF. The genes are TRBV2 and TRBJ2-7, with D perhaps matching TRBD1 or TRBD2 (5 bases each). Trimming shortened V by 7 bases and J by 0 bases, and 13 bases separated the two germline ends. The germline V gene has CDR1 SNHLY and CDR2 FYNNEI. The CDR3 runs 14 residues.

The rearrangement joins TRBV6-2 or TRBV6-3 to TRBJ1-1; 11 bases align to TRBD1. Losses at the gene ends were 6 bases for V and 4 bases for J; bases not matched to a gene: 10. Germline CDR1 reads MNHEY; CDR2 reads SVGEGT. The CDR3 sequence is 16 residues long. CDR3 nucleotide sequence: TGTGCCAGCAGAGCCTCCGGGACAGGGGGAGTCACTGAAGCTTTCTTT. It codes for CASRASGTGGVTEAFF.

This chain links TRBV18 with TRBJ1-1, with a tentative D call TRBD1 (6 bases). Trimming removed 6 bases from V and 3 bases from J, with 20 bases in between. Per germline, CDR1 KGHSH and CDR2 LQKENI. CDR3 length equals 16 residues. In nucleotides, the CDR3 is TGTGCCAGCTCGAGAAGTACAGGGCGGTGGGACACTGAAGCTTTCTTT. Translating it yields CASSRSTGRWDTEAFF.

The chain uses TRBV27 and TRBJ1-1, with D tentatively TRBD1 (5 bases). Germline assignment: CDR1 MNHEY and CDR2 SMNVEV (reference sequence). V was pared by 8 bases and J by 10 bases, with 17 bases between. The CDR3 length is 12 residues. CDR3 sequence: CASGARPGGAFF. DNA for the CDR3: TGTGCCAGCGGAGCGCGGCCGGGGGGAGCTTTCTTT.

This clonotype was picked up one time. The rearrangement links TRBV12-3 or TRBV12-4 to TRBJ1-2; TRBD1 is a possible D gene (6 bases). There are 13 residues in the CDR3. Deletions cut 4 bases from V and 5 bases from J, with 11 bases between. The CDR3 DNA follows: TGTGCCAGCAGTTCGACAGGACTTTATGGCTACACCTTC. Amino acids: CASSSTGLYGYTF.

V is TRBV7-2 and J is TRBJ2-1; weak D call: TRBD1 (6 bases). The germline gives CDR1 SGHTA, CDR2 FQGNSA. Trimming cost V 5 bases and J 7 bases, with 21 bases left between them. The CDR3 is made up of 16 amino acids. CDR3 bases: TGTGCCAGCAGCCCAACGTGGCAGGTGGGGGCGAATGAGCAGTTCTTC. This sequence encodes CASSPTWQVGANEQFF.

The V gene is TRBV29-1, the J gene TRBJ1-1, with TRBD1 matching over 8 bases. The CDR3 sequence is 13 residues long. Per the germline V gene, CDR1 is SQVTM and CDR2 is ANQGSEA. J was trimmed by 5 bases and V by 4 bases; bases with no gene match: 6. CDR3 residues: CSVAGQGATEAFF. CDR3 nucleotide sequence: TGCAGCGTTGCAGGGCAGGGGGCAACTGAAGCTTTCTTT.

The rearrangement uses TRBV20-1 and TRBJ2-5; the D call may be TRBD1 or TRBD2 (5 bases each). Trimming left V 3 bases short and J 4 bases short, with 6 bases between. The V gene's germline CDR1 is DFQATT and CDR2 SNEGSKA (reference sequence). The CDR3 loop spans 11 amino acids. This CDR3 reads CSASGAETQYF. The DNA of the CDR3 is TGCAGTGCTAGCGGGGCAGAGACCCAGTACTTC.

CDR3 coding DNA: TGCAGTGCCCCCGGGGCGGGGAAACCCACAGATACGCAGTATTTT. The encoded protein is CSAPGAGKPTDTQYF. The chain uses TRBV20-1 and TRBJ2-3, with a tentative D call TRBD2 (6 bases). Germline V gene lookup returns CDR1 DFQATT and CDR2 SNEGSKA (reference sequence). V was cut by 6 bases and J by 2 bases, with 18 bases left in between. CDR3 length equals 15 residues.

V gene TRBV29-1 combines with J gene TRBJ2-1, with 9 bases fitting TRBD2. V lost 7 bases to trimming and J lost 6 bases; unmatched junction nucleotides: 10. Germline assignment: CDR1 SQVTM and CDR2 ANQGSEA. The CDR3 is made up of 14 amino acids. CDR3 amino acids: CSGGGGARGNEQFF. CDR3 bases: TGCAGCGGGGGCGGGGGGGCCCGCGGCAATGAGCAGTTCTTC.

The chain uses TRBV7-8 and TRBJ1-1; no clear D gene. Trimming left V 3 bases short and J 7 bases short, with 9 bases between. Per the germline V gene, CDR1 is SGHVS and CDR2 is FQNEAQ. There are 12 residues in the CDR3. In DNA form, the CDR3 reads TGTGCCAGCAGCTTGTGGGGAATTGAAGCTTTCTTT. Its translation: CASSLWGIEAFF.